This TCR beta chain was documented in a study of early T cells in non-severe SARS-CoV-2 infection. The overall study: Unsorted whole blood bulk RNA was sequenced, with unpaired chains. General study findings and limits: Sequences matched to VDJdb favored anti-spike CD8 responses, while private and CD4 specificities were missed.

There are 15 residues in the CDR3. Germline CDR1 is SNHLY and CDR2 is FYNNEI. V shed 6 bases, J shed 6 bases, and the junction held 9 bases outside the gene matches. Tagging with unique molecular identifiers was applied to individual cDNA molecules. A single record per CDR3 protein comes from TCRdb applying MiXCR to the 5' RACE reads. The data show under 30,000 distinct CDR3 sequences, roughly 5% seen once. A word on this clonotype: What it binds is unknown.

The source material was whole blood. This sequence was found in an adult who was a healthcare worker with PCR-confirmed SARS-CoV-2 infection or an uninfected control (not recorded which). V gene TRBV2 combines with J gene TRBJ2-1, with 9 bases fitting TRBD2. CDR3 protein: CASRLSSGNSNEQFF. Here the CDR3 DNA reads TGTGCCAGCAGACTTTCTAGCGGGAATAGCAATGAGCAGTTCTTC.